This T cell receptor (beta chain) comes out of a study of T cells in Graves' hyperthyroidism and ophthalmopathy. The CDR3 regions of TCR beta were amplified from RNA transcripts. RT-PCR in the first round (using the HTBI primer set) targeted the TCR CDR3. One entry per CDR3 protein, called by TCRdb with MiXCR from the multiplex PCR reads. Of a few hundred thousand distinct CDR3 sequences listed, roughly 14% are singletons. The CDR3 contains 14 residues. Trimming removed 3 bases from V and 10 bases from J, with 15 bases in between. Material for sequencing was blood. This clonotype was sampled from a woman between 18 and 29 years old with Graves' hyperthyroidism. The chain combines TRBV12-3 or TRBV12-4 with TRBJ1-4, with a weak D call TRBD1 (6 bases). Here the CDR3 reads CASSLGHQFRKLFF. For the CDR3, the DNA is TGTGCCAGCAGTTTGGGACACCAGTTCAGAAAACTGTTTTTT.